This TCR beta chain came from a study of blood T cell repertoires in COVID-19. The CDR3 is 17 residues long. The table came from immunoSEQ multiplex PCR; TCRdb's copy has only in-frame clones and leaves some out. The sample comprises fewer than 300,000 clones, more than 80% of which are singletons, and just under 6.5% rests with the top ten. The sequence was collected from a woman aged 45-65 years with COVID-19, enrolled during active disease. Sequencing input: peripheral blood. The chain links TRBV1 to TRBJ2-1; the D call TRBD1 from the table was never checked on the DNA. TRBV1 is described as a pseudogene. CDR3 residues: CTSSHRPDRVNYNEQFF. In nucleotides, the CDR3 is TGCACCAGCAGCCATCGACCAGACAGGGTGAACTACAATGAGCAGTTCTTC.